Below, 30 T cell receptor beta chains from the same sample are listed, as sequenced in a study of early T cells in non-severe SARS-CoV-2 infection. MiXCR, applied by TCRdb to the 5' RACE reads, yields one record per CDR3 protein. The sample consists of roughly 20,000 distinct CDR3 sequences, 5.7% of them appearing once. The sequencing used whole blood, collected at baseline. Source of these receptors: an adult who was a healthcare worker with PCR-confirmed SARS-CoV-2 infection or an uninfected control (not recorded which).

This clonotype was seen repeatedly, ten times or more. The rearrangement uses TRBV4-3 and TRBJ2-7; 7 bases align to TRBD1. This CDR3 has 15 amino acids. From germline, CDR1 is LGHNA and CDR2 YSLEER. V lost 1 base and J lost 1; bases outside the gene matches: 4. In nucleotides, the CDR3 is TGCGCCAGCAGCCAAGGACAGGGCCTTTCCTACGAGCAGTACTTC. It codes for CASSQGQGLSYEQYF.

The chain employs TRBV25-1 and TRBJ1-5, with a weak D call TRBD1 (6 bases). Germline V gives CDR1 MGHDK, CDR2 SYGVNS. Trimming removed 11 bases from V and 6 bases from J, with 11 bases in between. The CDR3 sequence is 11 residues long. CDR3 DNA: TGTGCCGCGGGGGACACTCAGCCCCAGCATTTT. It encodes CAAGDTQPQHF.

This clonotype was detected a few times. The V gene is TRBV12-5, the J gene TRBJ2-7; D uncertain. The CDR3 has 14 amino acids. Looked up from germline, CDR1 is LGHNT and CDR2 is FRNRAP. Trimming cost V 1 base and J 3 bases, with 10 bases left between them. CDR3 bases: TGTGCTAGTGGTTTGGCGGACGGTGACTACGAGCAGTACTTC. Its translation: CASGLADGDYEQYF.

The J gene is TRBJ1-1, the V gene TRBV11-2; D uncertain. Between the trimmed V and J ends, which lost 1 base and 3 bases, there was a span of 6 bases. The germline V gene encodes CDR1 SGHAT and CDR2 FQNNGV. This CDR3 has 13 residues. This chain's CDR3 is CASSLARDTEAFF. The CDR3 DNA follows: TGTGCCAGCAGCTTAGCCCGGGACACTGAAGCTTTCTTT.

This clonotype was seen ten or more times. The chain has TRBV12-3 or TRBV12-4 and TRBJ2-5, with D possibly TRBD2 on 6 matching bases. V lost 6 bases and J 5 bases, leaving 10 bases between the germline ends. This CDR3 has 12 residues. The CDR3 bases are TGTGCCAGCAGACGGGAGCGGGAGACCCAGTACTTC. This encodes CASRRERETQYF.

This clonotype was picked up one time. The CDR3 bases are TGTGCCAGCAGCCCCATCACAGATACGCAGTATTTT. The encoded protein is CASSPITDTQYF. V is TRBV11-2 and J is TRBJ2-3; D remains unclear. The germline V gene encodes CDR1 SGHAT and CDR2 FQNNGV. CDR3 length equals 12 residues. The V end was cut by 5 bases, the J end by 2 bases, with 5 bases between.

A few counts support this clonotype. V and J are TRBV7-3 and TRBJ2-5, with D possibly matching TRBD2 (7 bases). The CDR3 has 13 residues. Per the germline V gene, CDR1 is SGHTA and CDR2 is FQGTGA. The V and J ends lost 5 bases and 7 bases respectively, with 14 bases between them. The CDR3 loop reads CASSKRDTATQYF. The CDR3 DNA reads TGTGCCAGCAGCAAGCGGGACACCGCGACCCAGTACTTC.

The sample holds a few counts of this clonotype. The J gene is TRBJ2-5, the V gene TRBV10-1, with 9 nucleotides matching TRBD1. Looked up from germline, CDR1 is WNHNN and CDR2 is SYGVQD (reference sequence). CDR3 length: 16 amino acids. The V and J ends lost 0 bases and 6 bases, in that order; junction bases with no gene match: 8. CDR3 region: CASSESGTGRRQTQYF. In DNA, the CDR3 is TGCGCCAGCAGTGAGTCGGGGACAGGGAGAAGGCAGACCCAGTACTTC.

J is TRBJ1-1 and V is TRBV3-1, with D hard to call. The CDR3 extends over 14 amino acids. V lost 6 bases and J 1 base, leaving 12 bases between the germline ends. Germline V lookup: CDR1 LGHDT, CDR2 YNNKEL (reference sequence). CDR3 sequence: CASRPTRENTEAFF. DNA of the CDR3: TGTGCCAGCAGACCCACCCGAGAGAACACTGAAGCTTTCTTT.

This clonotype was recorded at least ten times. The chain recombines TRBV7-3 with TRBJ2-4, with D possibly being TRBD2 (6 bases). CDR1 is SGHTA and CDR2 is FQGTGA in the germline V gene. The CDR3 contains 12 residues. The V end was cut by 3 bases, the J end by 9 bases, with 9 bases between. CDR3 loop: CASSLGGGIQYF. DNA of the CDR3: TGTGCCAGCAGCTTGGGGGGAGGCATTCAGTACTTC.

This clonotype was found many times. The J gene is TRBJ2-3, the V gene TRBV7-2, with 9 nucleotides matching TRBD2. Trimming took 5 bases from V and 6 from J; bases not matched to a gene: 6. The CDR3 contains 14 residues. Germline V gene sequence: CDR1 SGHTA, CDR2 FQGNSA. CDR3 loop: CASSPGLAGDTQYF. The CDR3 DNA sequence: TGTGCCAGCAGCCCTGGGCTAGCGGGGGATACGCAGTATTTT.

This clonotype was seen at least ten times. The chain combines TRBV20-1 with TRBJ2-1; possible D gene TRBD2, 5 bases. The V gene's germline CDR1 is DFQATT and CDR2 SNEGSKA (reference sequence). The CDR3 sequence is 15 residues long. Trimming removed 6 bases at V and 5 bases at J, with 20 bases between. CDR3 bases: TGCAGTGCCGAAAAGCAGCTAGCAGACGACAATGAGCAGTTCTTC. It codes for CSAEKQLADDNEQFF.

This chain joins TRBV12-5 and TRBJ1-2, with D unresolved. V lost 3 bases and J 0 bases, leaving 2 bases between the germline ends. The CDR3 is 12 amino acids. Germline V CDR1 and CDR2: LGHNT, FRNRAP. The DNA for the CDR3 is TGTGCTAGTGGTTTCTCTAACTATGGCTACACCTTC. Translated: CASGFSNYGYTF. The variable domain in full, with the rest retrieved from reference TRBV12-5 and TRBJ1-2, is DARVTQTPRHKVTEMGQEVTMRCQPILGHNTVFWYRQTMMQGLELLAYFRNRAPLDDSGMPKDRFSAEMPDATLATLKIQPSEPRDSAVYFCASGFSNYGYTFGSGTRLTVV.

This clonotype was seen a few times. The V and J genes are TRBV14 and TRBJ1-1; a possible D gene is TRBD1 (5 bases). The germline CDR1 and CDR2 sequences are SGHDN and FVKESK. V was clipped by 4 bases and J by 0 bases, with 6 bases between them. CDR3 length: 13 amino acids. CDR3 sequence: CASSRTMNTEAFF. The CDR3 DNA reads as TGTGCCAGCAGCCGGACAATGAACACTGAAGCTTTCTTT.

This clonotype came up a few times. The chain combines TRBV9 with TRBJ2-1; D is tentatively TRBD1 or TRBD2 (5 bases each). V was clipped by 4 bases and J by 9 bases, with 11 bases between them. The CDR3 has 12 residues. CDR1 and CDR2 from the germline V gene are SGDLS and YYNGEE. CDR3 amino acids: CASSTRGGEQFF. The CDR3 DNA sequence: TGTGCCAGCAGCACCCGGGGCGGTGAGCAGTTCTTC.

The chain combines TRBV6-6 with TRBJ2-7; D may be TRBD2 (5 bases). The CDR3 spans 14 residues. Trimming removed 6 bases from V and 1 base from J, with 13 bases in between. From germline, CDR1 is MNHNY and CDR2 SVGAGI (reference sequence). The CDR3 coding sequence is TGTGCCAGCAGCCCACGGACTGCGTCCTACGAGCAGTACTTC. Its translation is CASSPRTASYEQYF.

This clonotype ranks as medium-sized. The rearrangement links TRBV20-1 to TRBJ2-7, with 16 bases matching TRBD2. From germline, CDR1 is DFQATT and CDR2 SNEGSKA (reference sequence). V lost 6 bases and J lost 0; bases outside the gene matches: 5. The CDR3 totals 16 residues. As DNA, the CDR3 is TGCAGTGCAACGGGACTAGCGGGGGGGAGCTCCTACGAGCAGTACTTC. Its protein is CSATGLAGGSSYEQYF.

This clonotype was found a few times. This rearrangement joins TRBV3-1 to TRBJ2-7; weak D call: TRBD1 (6 bases). The CDR3 spans 14 residues. The V end lost 3 bases, the J end lost 0 bases, and 9 bases lay between the germline ends. Germline lookup yields CDR1 LGHDT and CDR2 YNNKEL (reference sequence). DNA for the CDR3: TGTGCCAGCAGCCAGACAGGTAGCTCCTACGAGCAGTACTTC. This sequence encodes CASSQTGSSYEQYF.

This clonotype appeared many times. The rearrangement links TRBV19 to TRBJ2-1; 10 bases are shared with TRBD1. There are 14 residues in the CDR3. V was clipped by 10 bases and J by 1 base; unmatched bases: 4. Germline lookup yields CDR1 LNHDA and CDR2 SQIVND (reference sequence). The CDR3 nucleotides are TGTGCCACTTCGGGACAGGGGTCCTACAATGAGCAGTTCTTC. This translates into CATSGQGSYNEQFF.

In this sample, this clonotype turned up a few times. This chain links TRBV3-1 with TRBJ1-2; a weak D match, TRBD1 (5 bases). The CDR3 totals 16 residues. Germline assignment: CDR1 LGHDT and CDR2 YNNKEL (reference sequence). Trimming stripped 0 bases from V and 4 bases from J, with 15 bases between. The CDR3 DNA reads TGTGCCAGCAGCCAAGATCGACAGTCGCCAATCTATGGCTACACCTTC. Protein product: CASSQDRQSPIYGYTF.

This clonotype was observed at least ten times. V usage is TRBV6-2 or TRBV6-3 and J usage is TRBJ2-7; TRBD1 aligns across 9 bases. V shed 6 bases, J shed 5 bases, and the junction held 14 bases outside the gene matches. The germline V gene has CDR1 MNHEY and CDR2 SVGEGT. The CDR3 totals 16 residues. Here the CDR3 reads CASSSGTGFVKDEQYF. The CDR3 coding sequence is TGTGCCAGCAGCTCCGGGACAGGGTTTGTCAAGGACGAGCAGTACTTC.

By share, this clonotype counts as medium-sized. The J gene is TRBJ2-1, the V gene TRBV3-1; D might be TRBD1 (5 bases). CDR1 is LGHDT and CDR2 is YNNKEL in the germline V gene (reference sequence). The CDR3 covers 14 residues. Trimming removed 0 bases from V and 6 bases from J, with 9 bases in between. CDR3 region: CASSQEGRSNEQFF. The CDR3 coding sequence is TGTGCCAGCAGCCAAGAGGGGCGGAGCAATGAGCAGTTCTTC.

This clonotype was detected ten times or more. The J gene is TRBJ2-3, the V gene TRBV7-3; perhaps TRBD2 as D (5 bases). Germline V gene data show CDR1 as SGHTA and CDR2 as FQGTGA. Trimming left V 5 bases short and J 4 bases short, with 13 bases between. This CDR3 spans 14 amino acids. The CDR3, as DNA: TGTGCCAGCAGCAGAAGATCCGGGGCAGATACGCAGTATTTT. Protein: CASSRRSGADTQYF.

In its sample, this clonotype was seen many times. The DNA for the CDR3 is TGCGCCAGCAGCCAAGACCCAGGGGGCTCTGGAAACACCATATATTTT. Residues: CASSQDPGGSGNTIYF. V usage is TRBV4-3 and J usage is TRBJ1-3; TRBD1 matches at 7 bases. The CDR3 is 16 amino acids. CDR1 is LGHNA and CDR2 is YSLEER in the germline V gene. Trimming took 0 bases from V and 0 from J; bases not matched to a gene: 2.

This clonotype was found a few times. The rearrangement links TRBV19 to TRBJ2-7, with 7 bases aligning to TRBD1. Per the germline V gene, CDR1 is LNHDA and CDR2 is SQIVND (reference sequence). The CDR3 consists of 14 residues. Unmatched junction bases numbered 4, after V lost 5 bases and J lost 0 bases. CDR3: CASSADRDSYEQYF. The CDR3, as DNA: TGTGCCAGTAGTGCTGACAGGGACTCCTACGAGCAGTACTTC.

This clonotype showed up just a few times. This chain joins TRBV6-2 or TRBV6-3 and TRBJ2-5; 7 bases align to TRBD1. The CDR3 totals 17 residues. The V and J ends lost 0 bases and 2 bases, in that order; junction bases with no gene match: 9. CDR1 and CDR2 (germline): MNHEY, SVGEGT. In DNA, the CDR3 is TGTGCCAGCAGTTACTCGAGACAGGGCCTCCGACAAGAGACCCAGTACTTC. It encodes CASSYSRQGLRQETQYF.

The J gene is TRBJ1-1, the V gene TRBV6-2 or TRBV6-3; D might be TRBD1 (6 bases). This CDR3 region has 13 residues. V was trimmed by 6 bases and J by 5 bases, leaving 13 bases between them. Germline-derived CDR1 and CDR2 are MNHEY and SVGEGT. CDR3 in DNA: TGTGCCAGCAGCCCCTTTCAGGGGACTGAAGCTTTCTTT. This translates into CASSPFQGTEAFF.

This clonotype was detected only a few times. The rearrangement uses TRBV19 and TRBJ2-5; D is unclear. This CDR3 region has 13 residues. Germline V gene sequence: CDR1 LNHDA, CDR2 SQIVND (reference sequence). Trimming took off 6 bases at V and 5 bases at J, with 13 bases between the two ends. The CDR3 protein is CASSHRALETQYF. CDR3 sequence (DNA): TGTGCCAGTAGCCATCGAGCGCTGGAGACCCAGTACTTC.

CDR3 region: CASSGQSNQPQHF. The CDR3 nucleotides read TGTGCCAGCAGCGGCCAGAGCAATCAGCCCCAGCATTTT. This rearrangement joins TRBV12-3 or TRBV12-4 to TRBJ1-5, with unresolved D. The V and J ends lost 6 bases and 1 base respectively, with 7 bases between them. The CDR3 totals 13 residues.

For this clonotype: A much larger clone differs by one base, so this may be a read error. The J gene is TRBJ2-7, the V gene TRBV6-2 or TRBV6-3, with a possible D match to TRBD2 (5 bases). The CDR3 is 13 residues long. Germline assignment: CDR1 MNHEY and CDR2 SVGEGT. The DNA for the CDR3 is TGTGCCGGCAGTTACTCCGGGGCCTACGAGCAGTACTTC. Translating gives CAGSYSGAYEQYF.